This TCR beta chain was recorded in a study of T cell responses to AZD1222 COVID-19 vaccine. Profiling relied on immunoSEQ multiplex PCR, and the TCRdb table lists in-frame clones only, not all of them. The sample lists 90,000 to 120,000 clones; about 86% were seen once. The CDR3 runs 15 residues. The germline CDR1 and CDR2 sequences are SQVTM and ANQGSEA. J was trimmed by 2 bases and V by 6 bases; bases with no gene match: 8. The receptor's source is an adult in good health. V and J are TRBV29-1 and TRBJ1-4; TRBD1 aligns across 8 bases. This sample comprised peripheral blood, obtained on day 0 of AZD1222 vaccination. CDR3 region: CSVTRTGNTNEKLFF. The CDR3 nucleotides are TGCAGCGTAACCCGGACAGGGAATACTAATGAAAAACTGTTTTTT.